The 21 T cell receptor beta chains presented below share a single source sample, sequenced in a study of T cells in narcolepsy. TCRdb's table, derived via immunoSEQ multiplex PCR, lists solely in-frame clones and lacks some. The sample has tens of thousands of clones, roughly 85% seen once. The sample comprised memory (CD45RA-) CD4+ T cells from blood. These receptors originate from a human donor in good health.

The V call is TRBV28, the J call TRBJ1-1; D gene ambiguous. Trimming removed 8 bases from V and 0 bases from J, with 13 bases in between. Germline CDR1 is MDHEN and CDR2 is SYDVKM. This CDR3 contains 14 residues. The CDR3 DNA follows: TGTGCCAGCGCCCGACAAGCTATGAACACTGAAGCTTTCTTT. Encoded protein: CASARQAMNTEAFF. Drawing the rest from reference TRBV28 and TRBJ1-1, the complete variable domain is DVKVTQSSRYLVKRTGEKVFLECVQDMDHENMFWYRQDPGLGLRLIYFSYDVKMKEKGDIPEGYSVSREKKERFSLILESASTNQTSMYLCASARQAMNTEAFFGQGTRLTVV.

V gene TRBV20-1 combines with J gene TRBJ1-2, with 8 bases fitting TRBD1. The ends lost 6 bases at V and 4 bases at J; junction bases unmatched: 1. CDR1 is DFQATT and CDR2 is SNEGSKA in the germline V gene (reference sequence). This CDR3 has 11 residues. The CDR3 spells CSATGGYGYTF. CDR3 nucleotide sequence: TGCAGTGCCACAGGGGGCTATGGCTACACCTTC.

The V call is TRBV5-1, the J call TRBJ1-4; 9 bases are a match to TRBD1. CDR3 length equals 14 residues. Germline values: CDR1 SGHRS, CDR2 YFSETQ. Trimming at V came to 4 bases and at J to 5 bases, leaving 3 bases not matched to a gene. CDR3 protein: CASSGQGMNEKLFF. CDR3 in DNA: TGCGCCAGCAGCGGACAGGGGATGAATGAAAAACTGTTTTTT.

The table lists this clone with a few counts. The rearrangement links TRBV5-1 to TRBJ2-1; tentatively, D is TRBD1 (5 bases). The CDR3 runs to 14 residues. Germline values: CDR1 SGHRS, CDR2 YFSETQ. Deletions cut 6 bases from V and 6 bases from J, with 16 bases between. The CDR3 loop is CASTWGREGNEQFF. CDR3 in DNA: TGCGCCAGCACCTGGGGCAGGGAAGGCAATGAGCAGTTCTTC.

The chain recombines TRBV15 with TRBJ2-3; maybe TRBD2 (5 bases). Germline V gene lookup returns CDR1 LNHNV and CDR2 YYDKDF (reference sequence). V lost 6 bases and J lost 8, with 9 bases in between. The length of the CDR3 is 11 residues. Written as DNA, the CDR3 is TGTGCCACCAGTTCCGGGATTACGCAGTATTTT. This translates into CATSSGITQYF.

CDR3 DNA sequence: TGTGCCACCAGCTCCTGGGACGGATTCAATCAGCCCCAGCATTTT. Protein: CATSSWDGFNQPQHF. The chain uses TRBV15 and TRBJ1-5; weak D call: TRBD1 (5 bases). V was clipped by 5 bases and J by 3 bases, with 14 bases between them. In germline, CDR1 is LNHNV, CDR2 YYDKDF (reference sequence). This CDR3 is built from 15 residues.

The V and J genes are TRBV5-4 and TRBJ2-6, with no clear D. The CDR3 consists of 13 residues. The germline V gene encodes CDR1 SGHNT and CDR2 YYREEE (reference sequence). The V gene lost 7 bases and the J gene lost 4 bases, with 9 bases spanning the gap. The DNA of the CDR3 is TGTGCCAGCTCAGCAGCCGGGGCCAACGTCCTGACTTTC. This encodes CASSAAGANVLTF. The complete variable domain, with remaining parts taken from reference TRBV5-4 and TRBJ2-6, reads ETGVTQSPTHLIKTRGQQVTLRCSSQSGHNTVSWYQQALGQGPQFIFQYYREEENGRGNFPPRFSGLQFPNYSSELNVNALELDDSALYLCASSAAGANVLTFGAGSRLTVL.

This clone was recorded a few times. This rearrangement joins TRBV7-9 to TRBJ2-2; 9 bases line up with TRBD1. This CDR3 region has 14 residues. V lost 6 bases, J lost 1 base, and 0 bases stayed unmatched. From germline, CDR1 is SEHNR and CDR2 FQNEAQ (reference sequence). The DNA of the CDR3 is TGTGCCAGCAGGGACAGGGGGAACACCGGGGAGCTGTTTTTT. Encoded protein: CASRDRGNTGELFF.

This clone was recorded a few times. This sequence joins TRBV29-1 and TRBJ1-3; no definite D call. The CDR3 totals 10 residues. Per germline, CDR1 SQVTM and CDR2 ANQGSEA. Deletions cut 7 bases from V and 9 bases from J, with 10 bases between. CDR3 loop: CSAVEGTIYF. The CDR3 DNA follows: TGCAGCGCCGTTGAGGGCACCATATATTTT.

The chain recombines TRBV14 with TRBJ1-3, with D possibly TRBD1 on 5 matching bases. The CDR3 spans 15 residues. Germline V gives CDR1 SGHDN, CDR2 FVKESK. V was cut by 3 bases and J by 7 bases, with 16 bases left in between. The CDR3 sequence: CASSQRAGTGNTIYF. The CDR3 DNA reads TGTGCCAGCAGCCAGAGAGCCGGGACCGGCAACACCATATATTTT. The variable domain in full, completed from reference TRBV14 and TRBJ1-3, reads EAGVTQFPSHSVIEKGQTVTLRCDPISGHDNLYWYRRVMGKEIKFLLHFVKESKQDESGMPNNRFLAERTGGTYSTLKVQPAELEDSGVYFCASSQRAGTGNTIYFGEGSWLTVV.

Of note for this clone: At one of its ends the junction is not consistent with the germline gene, which may arise from a read error. This chain uses TRBV7-2 with TRBJ2-1; 9 nucleotides align to TRBD2. Germline V CDR1 and CDR2: SGHTA, FQGNSA. The CDR3 is 16 residues long. The CDR3: CASSPQSGRTYNVQFF. DNA for the CDR3: TGTGCCAGCAGCCCCCAGAGCGGGAGGACCTACAATGTGCAGTTCTTC.

In DNA form, the CDR3 reads TGTGCCAGCAGTTTAGCGCCGACAGGGGGCGAAGCTTTCTTT. Protein sequence: CASSLAPTGGEAFF. This sequence joins TRBV6-5 and TRBJ1-1, with 10 nucleotides matching TRBD1. Germline assignment: CDR1 MNHEY and CDR2 SVGAGI. The CDR3 is made up of 14 amino acids. V dropped 4 bases and J dropped 8; count of bases not matched to a gene: 7.

The chain uses TRBV15 and TRBJ2-2; D call uncertain. The V end was cut by 8 bases, the J end by 1 base, with 8 bases between. The CDR3 runs 13 residues. Germline CDR1 LNHNV, CDR2 YYDKDF (reference sequence). The CDR3 here is CATGSWNTGELFF. In DNA, the CDR3 is TGTGCCACCGGCTCCTGGAACACCGGGGAGCTGTTTTTT.

The chain couples TRBV7-2 to TRBJ2-6; D unclear. V was clipped by 1 base and J by 4 bases, with 5 bases between them. Looked up from germline, CDR1 is SGHTA and CDR2 is FQGNSA. The length of the CDR3 is 14 residues. This chain's CDR3 is CASSLVRGANVLTF. The CDR3 DNA is TGTGCCAGCAGCTTAGTGAGGGGGGCCAACGTCCTGACTTTC. Together with reference TRBV7-2 and TRBJ2-6, the CDR3 gives the full variable domain: GAGVSQSPSNKVTEKGKDVELRCDPISGHTALYWYRQSLGQGLEFLIYFQGNSAPDKSGLPSDRFSAERTGGSVSTLTIQRTQQEDSAVYLCASSLVRGANVLTFGAGSRLTVL.

The rearrangement joins TRBV7-6 to TRBJ1-1; a possible D gene is TRBD1 (6 bases). Germline-derived CDR1 and CDR2 are SGHVS and FNYEAQ. There are 12 residues in the CDR3. V dropped 5 bases and J dropped 7 bases, with 11 bases sitting between them. This CDR3 reads CASSLQGGEAFF. CDR3 in DNA: TGTGCCAGCAGCCTACAGGGAGGTGAAGCTTTCTTT.

This rearrangement joins TRBV5-1 to TRBJ1-4; D is unresolved. Germline assignment: CDR1 SGHRS and CDR2 YFSETQ. V was cut by 4 bases and J by 3 bases, with 13 bases left in between. The CDR3 spans 15 residues. As DNA, the CDR3 is TGCGCCAGCAGCGCCAACACCCTCGCTAATGAAAAACTGTTTTTT. Translation: CASSANTLANEKLFF.

This clone has only a few counts. The chain is built from TRBV6-5 and TRBJ2-5; unclear D gene. CDR1 is MNHEY, CDR2 SVGAGI, per germline. Trimming cost V 2 bases and J 5 bases, with 3 bases left between them. The length of the CDR3 is 11 residues. CDR3 in DNA: TGTGCCAGCAGTTACGGGGAGACCCAGTACTTC. Translating gives CASSYGETQYF.

J is TRBJ2-2 and V is TRBV10-3; 10 bases fit TRBD2. The V and J ends lost 4 bases and 5 bases, in that order; junction bases with no gene match: 10. CDR1 and CDR2 (germline): ENHRY, SYGVKD. This CDR3 has 17 residues. CDR3 residues: CAISVSLVTSGTGELFF. In nucleotides, the CDR3 is TGTGCCATCAGTGTGTCCTTGGTGACTAGCGGGACCGGGGAGCTGTTTTTT.

The chain carries TRBV5-4 and TRBJ2-4, with TRBD1 identical over 9 bases. The CDR3 has 13 amino acids. Germline V gene data show CDR1 as SGHNT and CDR2 as YYREEE (reference sequence). V lost 4 bases and J lost 14; bases outside the gene matches: 10. This CDR3 reads CASSRPGDREEYF. CDR3 nucleotides: TGTGCCAGCAGCAGACCCGGGGACAGGGAGGAGTACTTC.

DNA for the CDR3: TGTGCTAGTGGTGTCGGACAGGGGCACCTAATGAACACTGAAGCTTTCTTT. Translation: CASGVGQGHLMNTEAFF. The rearrangement links TRBV12-5 to TRBJ1-1; TRBD1 agrees at 9 bases. This CDR3 is 17 amino acids long. Germline trimming cut 5 bases from V and 0 bases from J; bases unmatched to any gene: 10. The germline V gene has CDR1 LGHNT and CDR2 FRNRAP.

The chain recombines TRBV11-2 with TRBJ1-4; D is undetermined. Germline lookup yields CDR1 SGHAT and CDR2 FQNNGV. The ends were cut back, 1 base at V and 6 bases at J, with 9 bases in the middle. The CDR3 sequence is 14 residues long. The CDR3 loop reads CASSLGVIDEKLFF. As DNA, the CDR3 is TGTGCCAGCAGCTTAGGTGTAATCGATGAAAAACTGTTTTTT.